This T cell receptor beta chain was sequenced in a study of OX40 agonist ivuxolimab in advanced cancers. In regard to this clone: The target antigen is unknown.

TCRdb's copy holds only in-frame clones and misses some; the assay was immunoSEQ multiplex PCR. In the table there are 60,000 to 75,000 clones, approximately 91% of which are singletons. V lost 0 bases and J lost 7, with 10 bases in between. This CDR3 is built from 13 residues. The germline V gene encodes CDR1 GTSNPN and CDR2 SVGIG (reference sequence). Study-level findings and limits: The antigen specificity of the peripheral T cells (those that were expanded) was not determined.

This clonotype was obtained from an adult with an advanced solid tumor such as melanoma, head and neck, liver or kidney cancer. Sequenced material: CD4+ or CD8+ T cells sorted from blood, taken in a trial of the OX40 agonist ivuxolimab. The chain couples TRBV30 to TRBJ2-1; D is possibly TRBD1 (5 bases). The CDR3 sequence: CAWSVSRTNEQFF. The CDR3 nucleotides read TGTGCCTGGAGTGTATCCAGGACAAATGAGCAGTTCTTC.